The clone carrying this T cell receptor (beta chain) has a single count. Its antigen remains unidentified. This sample stems from a study of T cells in localized non-small cell lung cancer. The CDR3 spans 14 residues. The ends were cut back, 4 bases at V and 8 bases at J, with 18 bases in the middle. In germline, CDR1 is SGHDT, CDR2 YYEEEE. Method: immunoSEQ multiplex PCR; TCRdb's copy keeps in-frame clones and lacks some. Of approximately 31,000 clones listed, 70% to 90% are singletons. General study points: Increased T cell density in blood showed an association with longer overall survival.

The chain recombines TRBV5-6 with TRBJ1-2, with a tentative D call TRBD1 (5 bases). The receptor's source is a male donor older than 55 with stage III lung adenocarcinoma. The material sequenced was peripheral blood, taken before any cancer treatment. CDR3 DNA sequence: TGTGCCAGCAGCGGGACCGGGACCCGTCTCGGCTACACCTTC. It translates to CASSGTGTRLGYTF.